This T cell receptor (beta chain) originates from a study of PD-L1 blockade in urothelial cancer. Overall study: Blood samples contained a median 141,255 T cells.

The CDR3 length is 13 residues. Germline values: CDR1 SGDLS, CDR2 YYNGEE. J gave up 2 bases and V 3 bases, and 2 bases lay outside the gene matches. Clones were sequenced by immunoSEQ multiplex PCR, and TCRdb holds only the in-frame ones, with some missing. The sample carries around 80,000 clones, roughly 87% recorded once. Patients were living with locally advanced or metastatic urothelial carcinoma. This material consisted of PBMCs, taken around atezolizumab (anti-PD-L1) treatment. This chain links TRBV9 with TRBJ2-7; 7 positions match TRBD2. The clonotype originates from a woman in her 70s with urothelial cancer. In nucleotides, the CDR3 is TGTGCCAGCAGCGAAGGACTAGCCTACGAGCAGTACTTC. It yields the protein CASSEGLAYEQYF.